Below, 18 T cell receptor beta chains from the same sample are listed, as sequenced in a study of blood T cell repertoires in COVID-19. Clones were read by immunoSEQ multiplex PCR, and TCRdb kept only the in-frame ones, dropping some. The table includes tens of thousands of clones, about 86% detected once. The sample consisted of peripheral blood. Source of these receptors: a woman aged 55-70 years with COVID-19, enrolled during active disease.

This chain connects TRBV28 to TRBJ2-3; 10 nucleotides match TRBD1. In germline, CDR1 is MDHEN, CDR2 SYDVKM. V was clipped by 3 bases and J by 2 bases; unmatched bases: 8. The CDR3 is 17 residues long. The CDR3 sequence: CASSFFVGTGVTDTQYF. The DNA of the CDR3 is TGTGCCAGCAGTTTCTTCGTTGGGACAGGGGTCACAGATACGCAGTATTTT.

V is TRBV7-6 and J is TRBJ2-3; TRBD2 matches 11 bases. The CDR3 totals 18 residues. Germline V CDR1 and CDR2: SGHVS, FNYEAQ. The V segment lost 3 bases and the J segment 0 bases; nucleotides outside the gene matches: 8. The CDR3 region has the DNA TGTGCCAGCAGCTTTGGGGCTAGCGGGGGGACTAGCACAGATACGCAGTATTTT. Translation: CASSFGASGGTSTDTQYF.

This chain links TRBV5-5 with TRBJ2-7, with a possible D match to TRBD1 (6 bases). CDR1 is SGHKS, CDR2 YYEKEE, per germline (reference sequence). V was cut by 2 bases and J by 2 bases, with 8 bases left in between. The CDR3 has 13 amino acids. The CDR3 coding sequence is TGTGCCAGCAGCTTCAGGGGAGCCTACGAGCAGTACTTC. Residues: CASSFRGAYEQYF.

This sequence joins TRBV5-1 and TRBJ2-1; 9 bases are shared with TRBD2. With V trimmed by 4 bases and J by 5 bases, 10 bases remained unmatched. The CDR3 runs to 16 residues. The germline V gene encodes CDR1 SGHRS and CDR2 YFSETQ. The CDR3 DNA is TGCGCCAGCAGCCTCCACTTTAGACTAGCGGACAATGAGCAGTTCTTC. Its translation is CASSLHFRLADNEQFF. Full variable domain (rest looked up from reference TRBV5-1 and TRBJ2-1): KAGVTQTPRYLIKTRGQQVTLSCSPISGHRSVSWYQQTPGQGLQFLFEYFSETQRNKGNFPGRFSGRQFSNSRSEMNVSTLELGDSALYLCASSLHFRLADNEQFFGPGTRLTVL.

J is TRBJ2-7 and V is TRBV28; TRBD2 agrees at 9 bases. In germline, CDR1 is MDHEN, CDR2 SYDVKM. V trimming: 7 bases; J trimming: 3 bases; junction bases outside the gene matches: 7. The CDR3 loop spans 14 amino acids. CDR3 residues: CASTPAGGFYEQYF. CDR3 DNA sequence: TGTGCCAGCACCCCCGCGGGAGGGTTCTACGAGCAGTACTTC. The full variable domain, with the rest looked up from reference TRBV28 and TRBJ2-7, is DVKVTQSSRYLVKRTGEKVFLECVQDMDHENMFWYRQDPGLGLRLIYFSYDVKMKEKGDIPEGYSVSREKKERFSLILESASTNQTSMYLCASTPAGGFYEQYFGPGTRLTVT.

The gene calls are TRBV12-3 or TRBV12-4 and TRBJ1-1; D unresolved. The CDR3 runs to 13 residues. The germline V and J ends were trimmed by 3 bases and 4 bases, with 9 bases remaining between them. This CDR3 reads CASSLTGSTEAFF. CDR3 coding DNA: TGTGCCAGCAGTTTGACGGGGTCCACTGAAGCTTTCTTT.

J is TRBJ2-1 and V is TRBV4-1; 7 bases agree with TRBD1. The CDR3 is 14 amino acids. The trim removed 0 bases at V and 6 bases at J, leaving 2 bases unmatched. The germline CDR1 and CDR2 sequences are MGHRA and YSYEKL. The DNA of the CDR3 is TGCGCCAGCAGCCAAGATCACAGGGGCAATGAGCAGTTCTTC. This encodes CASSQDHRGNEQFF.

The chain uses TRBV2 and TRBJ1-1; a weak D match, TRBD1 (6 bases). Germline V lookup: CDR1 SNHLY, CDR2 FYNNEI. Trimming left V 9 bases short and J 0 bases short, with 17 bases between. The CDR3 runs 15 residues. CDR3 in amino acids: CARHREGSMNTEAFF. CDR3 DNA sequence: TGTGCCAGACACAGGGAGGGGAGCATGAACACTGAAGCTTTCTTT.

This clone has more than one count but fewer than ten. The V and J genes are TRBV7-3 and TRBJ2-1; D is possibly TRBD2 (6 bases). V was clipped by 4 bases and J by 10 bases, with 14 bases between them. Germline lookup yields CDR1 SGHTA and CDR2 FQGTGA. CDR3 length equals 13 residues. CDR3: CASSSGYAGEQFF. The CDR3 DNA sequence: TGTGCCAGCAGCTCGGGTTATGCGGGGGAGCAGTTCTTC.

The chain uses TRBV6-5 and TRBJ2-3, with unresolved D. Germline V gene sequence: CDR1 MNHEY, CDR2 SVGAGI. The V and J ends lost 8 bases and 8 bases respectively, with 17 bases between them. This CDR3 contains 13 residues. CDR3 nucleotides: TGTGCCAGCCGCTCAGGAACGGTTTTTACGCAGTATTTT. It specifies CASRSGTVFTQYF.

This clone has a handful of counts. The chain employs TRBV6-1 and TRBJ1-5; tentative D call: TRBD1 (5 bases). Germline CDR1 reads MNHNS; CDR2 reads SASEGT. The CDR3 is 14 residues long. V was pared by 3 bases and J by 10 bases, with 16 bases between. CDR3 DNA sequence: TGTGCCAGCAGTGAGTCGTGGGGGACTTACCCCCAGCATTTT. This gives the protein CASSESWGTYPQHF.

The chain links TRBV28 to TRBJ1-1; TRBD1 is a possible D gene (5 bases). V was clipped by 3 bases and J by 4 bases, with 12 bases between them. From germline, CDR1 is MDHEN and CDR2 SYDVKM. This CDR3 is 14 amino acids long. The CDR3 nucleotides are TGTGCCAGCAGTTTCAGTGACAGCCTCACTGAAGCTTTCTTT. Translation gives CASSFSDSLTEAFF.

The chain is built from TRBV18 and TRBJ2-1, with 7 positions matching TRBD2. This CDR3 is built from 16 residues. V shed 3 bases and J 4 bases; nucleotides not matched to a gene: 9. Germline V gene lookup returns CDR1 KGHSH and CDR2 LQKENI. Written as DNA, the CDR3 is TGTGCCAGCTCACCTGGCCGGGCTAGCGGATACAATGAGCAGTTCTTC. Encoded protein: CASSPGRASGYNEQFF. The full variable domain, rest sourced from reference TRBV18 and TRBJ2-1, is NAGVMQNPRHLVRRRGQEARLRCSPMKGHSHVYWYRQLPEEGLKFMVYLQKENIIDESGMPKERFSAEFPKEGPSILRIQQVVRGDSAAYFCASSPGRASGYNEQFFGPGTRLTVL.

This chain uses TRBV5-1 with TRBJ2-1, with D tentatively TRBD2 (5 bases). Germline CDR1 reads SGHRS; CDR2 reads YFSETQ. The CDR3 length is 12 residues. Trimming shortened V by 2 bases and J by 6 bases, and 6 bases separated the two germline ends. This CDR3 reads CASSLTSNEQFF. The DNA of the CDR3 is TGCGCCAGCAGCTTAACTAGCAATGAGCAGTTCTTC.

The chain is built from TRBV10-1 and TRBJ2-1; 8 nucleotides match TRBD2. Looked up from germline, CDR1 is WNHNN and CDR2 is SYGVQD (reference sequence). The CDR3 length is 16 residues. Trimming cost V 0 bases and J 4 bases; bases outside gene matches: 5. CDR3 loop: CASSESTSGKYNEQFF. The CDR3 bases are TGCGCCAGCAGTGAGTCAACTAGCGGAAAGTACAATGAGCAGTTCTTC.

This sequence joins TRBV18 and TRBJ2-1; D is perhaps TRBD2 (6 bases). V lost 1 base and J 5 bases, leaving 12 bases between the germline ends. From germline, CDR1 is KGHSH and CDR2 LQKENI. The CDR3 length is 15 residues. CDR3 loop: CASSPRDLYNNEQFF. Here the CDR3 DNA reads TGTGCCAGCTCACCACGGGACTTATATAACAATGAGCAGTTCTTC.

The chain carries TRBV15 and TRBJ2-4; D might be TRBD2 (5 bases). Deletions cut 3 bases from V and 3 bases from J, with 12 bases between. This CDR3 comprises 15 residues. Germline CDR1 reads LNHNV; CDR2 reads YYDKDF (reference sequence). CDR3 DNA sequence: TGTGCCACCAGCAGCGATGACACTAGCAAAAACATTCAGTACTTC. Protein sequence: CATSSDDTSKNIQYF.

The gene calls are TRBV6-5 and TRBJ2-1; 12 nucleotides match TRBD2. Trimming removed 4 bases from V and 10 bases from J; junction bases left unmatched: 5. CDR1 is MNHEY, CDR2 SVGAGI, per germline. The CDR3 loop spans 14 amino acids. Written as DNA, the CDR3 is TGTGCCAGCAGTTGGACTAGCGGGGCGATAGAGCAGTTCTTC. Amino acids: CASSWTSGAIEQFF.